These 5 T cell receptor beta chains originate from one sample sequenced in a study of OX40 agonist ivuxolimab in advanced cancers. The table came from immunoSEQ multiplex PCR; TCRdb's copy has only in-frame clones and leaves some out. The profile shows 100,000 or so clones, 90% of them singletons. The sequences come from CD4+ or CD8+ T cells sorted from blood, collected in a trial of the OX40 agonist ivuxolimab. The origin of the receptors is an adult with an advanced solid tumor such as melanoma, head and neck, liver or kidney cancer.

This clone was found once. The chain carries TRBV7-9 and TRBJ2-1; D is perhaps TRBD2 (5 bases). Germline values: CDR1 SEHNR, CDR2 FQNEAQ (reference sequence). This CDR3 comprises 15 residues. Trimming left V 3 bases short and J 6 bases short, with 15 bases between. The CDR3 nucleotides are TGTGCCAGCAGCTTGAGCGGTCTCCCGGGCAATGAGCAGTTCTTC. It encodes CASSLSGLPGNEQFF.

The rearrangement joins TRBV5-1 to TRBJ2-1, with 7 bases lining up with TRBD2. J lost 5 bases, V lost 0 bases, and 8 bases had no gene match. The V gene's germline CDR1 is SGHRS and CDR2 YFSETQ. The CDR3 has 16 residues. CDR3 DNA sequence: TGCGCCAGCAGCTTGGAGCCTAGCGGACCCAACAATGAGCAGTTCTTC. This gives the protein CASSLEPSGPNNEQFF.

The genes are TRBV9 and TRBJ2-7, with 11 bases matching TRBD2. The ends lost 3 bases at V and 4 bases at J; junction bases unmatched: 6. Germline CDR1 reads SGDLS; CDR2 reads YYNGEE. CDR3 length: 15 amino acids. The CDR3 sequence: CASSALGTSGYEQYF. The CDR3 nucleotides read TGTGCCAGCAGCGCGCTAGGGACTAGCGGATACGAGCAGTACTTC.

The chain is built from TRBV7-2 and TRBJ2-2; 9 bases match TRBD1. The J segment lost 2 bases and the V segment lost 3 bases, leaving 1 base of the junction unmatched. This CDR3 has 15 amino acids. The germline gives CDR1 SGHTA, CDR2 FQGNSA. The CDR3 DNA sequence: TGTGCCAGCAGCTTGACAGGGGGTAACACCGGGGAGCTGTTTTTT. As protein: CASSLTGGNTGELFF.

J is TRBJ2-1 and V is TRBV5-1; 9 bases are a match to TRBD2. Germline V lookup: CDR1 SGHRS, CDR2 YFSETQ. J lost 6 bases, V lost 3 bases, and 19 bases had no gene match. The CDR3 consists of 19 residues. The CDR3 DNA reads TGCGCCAGCAGCTCGCCTACTAGTCGGGCTAGCGGGGAATCCAATGAGCAGTTCTTC. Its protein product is CASSSPTSRASGESNEQFF.